This is a list of T cell receptor beta chains from one sample in a study of T cell repertoires and Cas9 in healthy adults. The assay was immunoSEQ multiplex PCR, and TCRdb's table has in-frame clones only and misses some. The top ten clones hold 0.69% of a sample with 20,000 to 25,000 clones, roughly 90% of them seen once. The sequencing sample was made of CD4+ effector T cells (CD127+, CD25-, CD137-, CD154-) from PBMCs; culture status not recorded. These receptors all come from a human donor in good health. Each CDR3 is given with its conserved first and last residue. A D gene is named only where the DNA matches it firmly. The size entry is marked missing in some rows and otherwise reads once, few, many or a size class.

v_gene,abundance,d_gene,j_gene,len,CDR3aa,CDR3nt
TRBV29-1,NA,NA,TRBJ1-1,13,CSVEDRLDTEAFF,TGCAGCGTTGAAGACAGGTTGGACACTGAAGCTTTCTTT
TRBV7-6,once,NA,TRBJ2-1,16,CASSPLQGGNNNEQFF,TGTGCCAGCAGCCCCTTGCAAGGGGGGAACAACAATGAGCAGTTCTTC
TRBV7-8,few,NA,TRBJ2-2,15,CASSPSRIITGELFF,TGTGCCAGCAGCCCTTCTCGGATCATCACCGGGGAGCTGTTTTTT
TRBV11-3,few,NA,TRBJ1-1,16,CASSLDSSGGGAEAFF,TGTGCCAGCAGCTTAGACTCGTCGGGGGGCGGGGCGGAAGCTTTCTTT
TRBV6-4,NA,NA,TRBJ2-7,10,CASSEGTSYF,TGTGCCAGCAGTGAAGGGACCTCATACTTC
TRBV10-3,NA,TRBD2,TRBJ2-5,15,CAISVAGVGQETQYF,TGTGCCATCAGTGTAGCGGGGGTAGGCCAAGAGACCCAGTACTTC
TRBV5-1,NA,NA,TRBJ2-1,17,CASSLGARGGPYNEQFF,TGCGCCAGCAGCTTGGGGGCCAGAGGAGGCCCCTACAATGAGCAGTTCTTC
TRBV29-1,NA,NA,TRBJ2-2,18,CSVLWTMAGALNTGELFF,TGCAGCGTCTTATGGACTATGGCGGGGGCCCTAAACACCGGGGAGCTGTTTTTT
TRBV6-5,NA,NA,TRBJ1-5,13,CASSTGFRQPQHF,TGTGCCAGCAGCACAGGGTTTCGTCAGCCCCAGCATTTT
TRBV6-6,NA,NA,TRBJ2-7,15,CASNRPRDSSGEQYF,TGTGCCAGCAACCGACCGCGGGACAGTTCTGGCGAGCAGTACTTC
TRBV7-9,NA,TRBD1,TRBJ1-1,17,CASILPGGGKVYTEAFF,TGTGCCAGCATCCTACCAGGGGGGGGAAAGGTTTACACTGAAGCTTTCTTT
TRBV15,NA,NA,TRBJ2-7,17,CATSRDWARRGLDEQYF,TGTGCCACCAGCAGAGATTGGGCTCGGAGGGGGCTGGACGAGCAGTACTTC
TRBV6-6,NA,NA,TRBJ2-7,16,CASSRPQGPPGYEQYF,TGTGCCAGCAGTAGACCCCAGGGCCCCCCGGGCTACGAGCAGTACTTC
TRBV7-8,NA,TRBD1,TRBJ1-4,15,CASSRDRGQNEKLFF,TGTGCCAGCAGCCGGGACAGGGGACAAAATGAAAAACTGTTTTTT
TRBV6-4,NA,NA,TRBJ2-3,13,CAPFSGCSDTQYF,TGTGCCCCCTTCTCAGGCTGCTCAGATACGCAGTATTTT
TRBV4-1,NA,NA,TRBJ2-1,11,CASSQDVEQFF,TGCGCCAGCAGCCAAGATGTTGAGCAGTTCTTC
TRBV6-1,NA,NA,TRBJ2-1,13,CASSVEGYNEQFF,TGTGCCAGCAGTGTTGAGGGTTACAATGAGCAGTTCTTC
TRBV5-6,NA,NA,TRBJ2-7,15,CASSPLVGAHYEQYF,TGTGCCAGCAGCCCCCTCGTCGGGGCCCACTACGAGCAGTACTTC
TRBV18,NA,NA,TRBJ1-4,14,CASSLRQDNEKLFF,TGTGCCAGCTCACTCCGACAGGATAATGAAAAACTGTTTTTT
TRBV9,NA,NA,TRBJ2-5,14,CASSVEGSWETQYF,TGTGCCAGCAGCGTAGAGGGTAGTTGGGAGACCCAGTACTTC
TRBV5-5,NA,NA,TRBJ2-7,16,CASSRRSQASSYEQYF,TGTGCCAGCAGCCGCCGTTCACAGGCTAGCTCCTACGAGCAGTACTTC
TRBV30,NA,NA,TRBJ1-2,14,CAWSTGPLAPGYTF,TGTGCCTGGAGTACGGGGCCTCTGGCGCCGGGCTACACCTTC
TRBV15,NA,NA,TRBJ2-3,13,CATSTGFTDTQYF,TGTGCCACCAGCACAGGCTTCACAGATACGCAGTATTTT
TRBV6-1,NA,NA,TRBJ2-7,15,CASSEGTGRTYEQYF,TGTGCCAGCAGTGAAGGTACAGGGAGGACCTACGAGCAGTACTTC
TRBV7-6,NA,NA,TRBJ1-1,13,CASSISTNTEAFF,TGTGCCAGCAGCATTTCCACGAACACTGAAGCTTTCTTT
TRBV4-1,NA,NA,TRBJ2-2,14,CASHTGVHTGELFF,TGCGCCAGCCACACCGGGGTTCACACCGGGGAGCTGTTTTTT
TRBV6-1,NA,NA,TRBJ1-5,15,CASSPARGPNQPQHF,TGTGCCAGCAGTCCGGCGAGAGGGCCTAATCAGCCCCAGCATTTT
TRBV15,NA,NA,TRBJ2-1,19,CATSRDSWPSRISYNEQFF,TGTGCCACCAGCAGAGATTCGTGGCCTAGCCGGATCTCCTACAATGAGCAGTTCTTC
TRBV20-1,NA,NA,TRBJ2-3,10,CSARVDTQYF,TGCAGTGCTAGAGTAGATACGCAGTATTTT
TRBV6-5,NA,NA,TRBJ1-1,13,CASSRGSVVLPSF,TGTGCCAGCAGCCGTGGGTCGGTCGTCCTCCCCTCCTTT
TRBV19,NA,NA,TRBJ2-1,16,CASSPTGRGGNNEQFF,TGTGCCAGTAGTCCCACGGGCAGGGGGGGAAACAATGAGCAGTTCTTC
TRBV7-6,NA,TRBD1,TRBJ1-2,13,CASSTGTGDGYTF,TGTGCCAGCAGCACCGGGACAGGGGATGGCTACACCTTC
TRBV5-6,once,NA,TRBJ2-3,14,CASSLELRPDTQYF,TGTGCCAGCAGCTTGGAGCTCCGCCCAGATACGCAGTATTTT
TRBV9,NA,NA,TRBJ1-1,16,CASSVSVTLGDTEAFF,TGTGCCAGCAGCGTATCAGTTACCCTGGGGGACACTGAAGCTTTCTTT
TRBV6-1,NA,NA,TRBJ2-5,12,CASSFRQETQYF,TGTGCCAGCAGTTTCAGGCAAGAGACCCAGTACTTC
TRBV5-1,NA,TRBD2,TRBJ2-7,20,CASSPAPGLAGGAPQGEQYF,TGCGCCAGCAGCCCGGCGCCCGGACTAGCGGGGGGGGCTCCTCAGGGCGAGCAGTACTTC
TRBV5-6,NA,TRBD1,TRBJ1-6,16,CASSKILTGGDSPLHF,TGTGCCAGCAGCAAAATTCTCACAGGGGGCGATTCACCCCTCCACTTT
TRBV29-1,NA,TRBD1,TRBJ1-4,14,CSALRQGGSGKLFF,TGCAGCGCACTTCGACAGGGAGGCTCTGGGAAACTGTTTTTT
TRBV5-1,NA,NA,TRBJ2-5,16,CASRSTGGGAYETQYF,TGCGCCAGCAGATCAACAGGGGGGGGCGCTTATGAGACCCAGTACTTC
TRBV5-1,NA,NA,TRBJ2-1,15,CASSPGGSFGNEQFF,TGCGCCAGCAGCCCCGGCGGTAGTTTTGGCAATGAGCAGTTCTTC
TRBV29-1,NA,TRBD1,TRBJ1-1,13,CSVIPRGDTEAFF,TGCAGCGTTATACCCAGGGGGGACACTGAAGCTTTCTTT
TRBV2,NA,TRBD1,TRBJ2-5,12,CASSYGQGNQYF,TGTGCCAGCAGCTACGGACAGGGGAACCAGTACTTC
TRBV4-1,NA,NA,TRBJ1-2,14,CASSQGSGPYGYTF,TGCGCCAGCAGCCAGGGCTCAGGACCCTATGGCTACACCTTC